The clone carrying this T cell receptor (delta chain) is termed large. These data come from a study of delta chains in infants with herpesvirus infections. PBMC RNA was reverse transcribed using gamma-chain- and delta-chain-specific primers. TCRdb re-processed the RT-PCR reads via CATT. The table records more than 500 delta-chain clones, around 19% of them present only once. V was pared by 3 bases and J by 2 bases, with 10 bases between. Germline V gene data show CDR1 as TSWWSYY and CDR2 as QGS. This CDR3 comprises 15 residues. J is TRDJ2 and V is TRDV1; D not certain. Sequencing was performed on peripheral blood, taken at time point 2 of longitudinal follow-up. This receptor was obtained from a human donor who was a Ugandan infant, either HIV-exposed or HIV-unexposed (not recorded which). CDR3 protein: CALGDFRPLTAQLFF. The CDR3 DNA sequence: TGTGCTCTTGGGGACTTTAGGCCCTTGACAGCACAACTCTTCTTT.